This entry is about one T cell receptor (beta chain). Repertoires were generated with immunoSEQ multiplex PCR, while TCRdb's copy carries only in-frame clones and drops some. Of some 74,000 clones in the sample, 70% to 90% were seen once. CDR3 size: 16 residues. V gave up 1 base and J gave up 5 bases, with 17 bases separating them. The V gene's germline CDR1 is SGHTA and CDR2 FQGNSA. The data stem from a study of OX40 agonist ivuxolimab in advanced cancers. About the study: Dose-escalation patients had hepatocellular carcinoma, melanoma, renal cell or head and neck cancer.

The rearrangement links TRBV7-2 to TRBJ2-5; D might be TRBD2 (7 bases). The input for sequencing was CD4+ or CD8+ T cells sorted from blood, taken in a trial of the OX40 agonist ivuxolimab. This TCR was recovered from an adult with an advanced solid tumor such as melanoma, head and neck, liver or kidney cancer. The CDR3 DNA reads TGTGCCAGCAGCTTAGTAGTAGGGAGGGGGAGTGAGACCCAGTACTTC. As protein: CASSLVVGRGSETQYF.